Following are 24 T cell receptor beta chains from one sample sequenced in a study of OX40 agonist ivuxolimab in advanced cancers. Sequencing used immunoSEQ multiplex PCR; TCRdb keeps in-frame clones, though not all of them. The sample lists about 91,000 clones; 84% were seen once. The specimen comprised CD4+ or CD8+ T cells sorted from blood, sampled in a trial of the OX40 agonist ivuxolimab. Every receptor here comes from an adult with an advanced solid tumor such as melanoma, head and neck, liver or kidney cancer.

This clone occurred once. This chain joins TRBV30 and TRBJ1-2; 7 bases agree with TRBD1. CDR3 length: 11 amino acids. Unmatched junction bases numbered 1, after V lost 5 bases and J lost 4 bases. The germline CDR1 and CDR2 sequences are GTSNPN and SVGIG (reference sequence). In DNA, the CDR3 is TGTGCCTGGGGGGACAGCTATGGCTACACCTTC. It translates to CAWGDSYGYTF.

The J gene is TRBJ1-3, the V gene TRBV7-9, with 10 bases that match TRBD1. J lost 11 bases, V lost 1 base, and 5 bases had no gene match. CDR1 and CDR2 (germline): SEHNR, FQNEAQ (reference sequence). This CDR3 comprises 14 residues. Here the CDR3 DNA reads TGTGCCAGCAGCTTAGAGGGACAGGGGACTCCCATATATTTT. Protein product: CASSLEGQGTPIYF.

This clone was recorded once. CDR3 protein: CASRVEDRELPPLHF. Here the CDR3 DNA reads TGTGCCAGCAGGGTAGAAGACAGGGAATTGCCACCCCTCCACTTT. The rearrangement links TRBV6-1 to TRBJ1-6; 7 nucleotides align to TRBD1. The CDR3 is 15 amino acids. V shed 6 bases, J shed 11 bases, and the junction held 13 bases outside the gene matches. Germline V CDR1 and CDR2: MNHNS, SASEGT.

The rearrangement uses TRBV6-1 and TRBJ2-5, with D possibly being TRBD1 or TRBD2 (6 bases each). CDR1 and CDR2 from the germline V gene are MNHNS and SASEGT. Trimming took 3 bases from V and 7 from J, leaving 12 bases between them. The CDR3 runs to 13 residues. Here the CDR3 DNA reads TGTGCCAGCAGTGACGGGGGCAGGGCGACCCAGTACTTC. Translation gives CASSDGGRATQYF.

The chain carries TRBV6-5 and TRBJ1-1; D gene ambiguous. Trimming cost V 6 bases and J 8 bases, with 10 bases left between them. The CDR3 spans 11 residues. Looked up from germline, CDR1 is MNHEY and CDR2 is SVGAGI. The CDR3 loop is CASRNTEEAFF. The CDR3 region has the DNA TGTGCCAGCAGGAATACAGAAGAAGCTTTCTTT.

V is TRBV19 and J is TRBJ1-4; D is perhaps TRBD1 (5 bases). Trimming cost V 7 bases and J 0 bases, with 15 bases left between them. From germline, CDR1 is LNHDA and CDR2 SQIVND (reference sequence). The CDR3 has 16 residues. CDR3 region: CASTTIGATTNEKLFF. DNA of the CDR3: TGTGCCAGTACCACGATAGGGGCTACAACTAATGAAAAACTGTTTTTT.

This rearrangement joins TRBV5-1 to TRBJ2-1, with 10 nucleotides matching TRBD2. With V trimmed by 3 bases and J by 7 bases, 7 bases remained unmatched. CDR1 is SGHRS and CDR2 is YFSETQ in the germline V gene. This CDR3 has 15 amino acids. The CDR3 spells CASSSPSGGRNEQFF. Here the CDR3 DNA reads TGCGCCAGCAGCTCTCCTAGCGGGGGAAGGAATGAGCAGTTCTTC.

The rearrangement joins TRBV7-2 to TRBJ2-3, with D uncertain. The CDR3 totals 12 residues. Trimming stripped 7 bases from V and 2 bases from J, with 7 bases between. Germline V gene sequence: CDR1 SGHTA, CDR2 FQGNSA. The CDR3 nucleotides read TGTGCCAGCAAACTTTACACAGATACGCAGTATTTT. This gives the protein CASKLYTDTQYF. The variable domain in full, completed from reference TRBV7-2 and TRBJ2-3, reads GAGVSQSPSNKVTEKGKDVELRCDPISGHTALYWYRQSLGQGLEFLIYFQGNSAPDKSGLPSDRFSAERTGGSVSTLTIQRTQQEDSAVYLCASKLYTDTQYFGPGTRLTVL.

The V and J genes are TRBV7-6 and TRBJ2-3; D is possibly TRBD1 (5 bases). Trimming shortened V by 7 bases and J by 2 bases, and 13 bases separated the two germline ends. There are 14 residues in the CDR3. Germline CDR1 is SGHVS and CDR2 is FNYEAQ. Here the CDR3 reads CASTTWGSTDTQYF. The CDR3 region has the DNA TGTGCCAGCACGACTTGGGGCTCCACAGATACGCAGTATTTT.

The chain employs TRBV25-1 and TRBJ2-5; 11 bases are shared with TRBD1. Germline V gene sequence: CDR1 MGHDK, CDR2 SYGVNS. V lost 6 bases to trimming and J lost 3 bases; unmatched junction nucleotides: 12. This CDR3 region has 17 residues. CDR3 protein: CASSAGRGTGGEETQYF. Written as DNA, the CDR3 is TGTGCCAGCAGCGCCGGGAGGGGGACAGGGGGAGAAGAGACCCAGTACTTC.

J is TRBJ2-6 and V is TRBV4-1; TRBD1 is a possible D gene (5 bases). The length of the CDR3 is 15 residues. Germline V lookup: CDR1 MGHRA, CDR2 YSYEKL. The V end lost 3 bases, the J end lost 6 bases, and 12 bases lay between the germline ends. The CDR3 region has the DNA TGCGCCAGCAGCCAGCGACAGAGCGTGGCCAACGTCCTGACTTTC. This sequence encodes CASSQRQSVANVLTF.

CDR3 protein: CASSLGGYRGYEQYF. CDR3 sequence (DNA): TGTGCCAGCAGTTTAGGAGGCTACAGGGGCTACGAGCAGTACTTC. The chain joins TRBV28 to TRBJ2-7; 7 bases are shared with TRBD1. The CDR3 extends over 15 amino acids. J lost 3 bases, V lost 2 bases, and 7 bases had no gene match. The germline gives CDR1 MDHEN, CDR2 SYDVKM.

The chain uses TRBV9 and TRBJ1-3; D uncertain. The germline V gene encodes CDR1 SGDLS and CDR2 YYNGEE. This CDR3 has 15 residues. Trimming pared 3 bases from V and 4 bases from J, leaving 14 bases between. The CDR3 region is CASSADVSKGNTIYF. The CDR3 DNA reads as TGTGCCAGCAGCGCGGACGTATCGAAGGGAAACACCATATATTTT. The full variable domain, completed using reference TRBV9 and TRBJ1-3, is DSGVTQTPKHLITATGQRVTLRCSPRSGDLSVYWYQQSLDQGLQFLIQYYNGEERAKGNILERFSAQQFPDLHSELNLSSLELGDSALYFCASSADVSKGNTIYFGEGSWLTVV.

The CDR3 DNA reads TGTGCCAGCAGCTCTCGGGGACCGGACTATGGCTACACCTTC. Amino acid sequence: CASSSRGPDYGYTF. The chain joins TRBV7-9 to TRBJ1-2, with D tentatively TRBD1 (5 bases). There are 14 residues in the CDR3. Trimming stripped 4 bases from V and 3 bases from J, with 12 bases between. Germline lookup yields CDR1 SEHNR and CDR2 FQNEAQ (reference sequence).

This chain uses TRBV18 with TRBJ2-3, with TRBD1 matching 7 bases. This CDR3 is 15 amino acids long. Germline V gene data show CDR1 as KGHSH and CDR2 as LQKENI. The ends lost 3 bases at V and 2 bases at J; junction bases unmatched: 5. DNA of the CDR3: TGTGCCAGCTCACCGGGCAGGGGGTACACAGATACGCAGTATTTT. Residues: CASSPGRGYTDTQYF.

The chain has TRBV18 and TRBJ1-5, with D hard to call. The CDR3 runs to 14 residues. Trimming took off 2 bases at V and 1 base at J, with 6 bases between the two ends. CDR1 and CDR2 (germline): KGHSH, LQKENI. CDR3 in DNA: TGTGCCAGCTCACCAGGACCAAGCAATCAGCCCCAGCATTTT. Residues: CASSPGPSNQPQHF. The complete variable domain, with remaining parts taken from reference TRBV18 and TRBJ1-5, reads NAGVMQNPRHLVRRRGQEARLRCSPMKGHSHVYWYRQLPEEGLKFMVYLQKENIIDESGMPKERFSAEFPKEGPSILRIQQVVRGDSAAYFCASSPGPSNQPQHFGDGTRLSIL.

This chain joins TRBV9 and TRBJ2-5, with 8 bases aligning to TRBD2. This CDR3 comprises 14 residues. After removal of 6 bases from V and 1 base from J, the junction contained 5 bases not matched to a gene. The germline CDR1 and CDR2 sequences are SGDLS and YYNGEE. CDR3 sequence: CASTARGGQETQYF. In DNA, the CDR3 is TGTGCCAGCACCGCCCGGGGGGGCCAAGAGACCCAGTACTTC.

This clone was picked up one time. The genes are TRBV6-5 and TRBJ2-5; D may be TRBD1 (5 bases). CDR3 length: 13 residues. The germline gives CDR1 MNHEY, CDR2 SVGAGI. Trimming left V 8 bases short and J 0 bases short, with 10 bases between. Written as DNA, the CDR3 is TGTGCCAGCGGCAGACAGAACCAAGAGACCCAGTACTTC. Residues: CASGRQNQETQYF.

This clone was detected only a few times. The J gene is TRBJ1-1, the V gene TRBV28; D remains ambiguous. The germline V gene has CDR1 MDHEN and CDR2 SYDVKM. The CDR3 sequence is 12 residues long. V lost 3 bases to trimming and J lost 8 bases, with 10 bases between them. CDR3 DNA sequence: TGTGCCAGCAGTTTGAACAGCAACGAAGCTTTCTTT. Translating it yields CASSLNSNEAFF.

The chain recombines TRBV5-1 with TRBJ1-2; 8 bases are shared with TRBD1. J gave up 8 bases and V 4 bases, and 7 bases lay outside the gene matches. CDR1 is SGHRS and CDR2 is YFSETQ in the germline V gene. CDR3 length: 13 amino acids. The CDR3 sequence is CASSDQGANGYTF. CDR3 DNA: TGCGCCAGCAGCGACCAGGGGGCGAACGGCTACACCTTC.

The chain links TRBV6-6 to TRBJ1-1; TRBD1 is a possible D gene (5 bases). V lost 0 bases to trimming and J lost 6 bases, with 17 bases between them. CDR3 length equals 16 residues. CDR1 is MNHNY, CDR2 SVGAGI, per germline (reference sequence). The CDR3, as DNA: TGTGCCAGCAGTTACTCGAGCAGGGTTGTGGGGTCTGAAGCTTTCTTT. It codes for CASSYSSRVVGSEAFF.

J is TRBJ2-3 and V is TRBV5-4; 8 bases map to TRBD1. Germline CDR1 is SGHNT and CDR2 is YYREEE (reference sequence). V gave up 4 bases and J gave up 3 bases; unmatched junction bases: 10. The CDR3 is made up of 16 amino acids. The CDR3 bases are TGTGCCAGCAGCCGGGGTCGGACAGGGCAGACAGATACGCAGTATTTT. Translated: CASSRGRTGQTDTQYF.

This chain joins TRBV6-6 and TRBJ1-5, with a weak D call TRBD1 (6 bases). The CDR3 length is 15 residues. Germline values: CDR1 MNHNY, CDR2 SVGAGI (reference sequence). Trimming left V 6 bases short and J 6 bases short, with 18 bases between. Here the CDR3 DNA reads TGTGCCAGCAGCCGCGAGGTGGGGGCCGGTCAGCCCCAGCATTTT. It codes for CASSREVGAGQPQHF.

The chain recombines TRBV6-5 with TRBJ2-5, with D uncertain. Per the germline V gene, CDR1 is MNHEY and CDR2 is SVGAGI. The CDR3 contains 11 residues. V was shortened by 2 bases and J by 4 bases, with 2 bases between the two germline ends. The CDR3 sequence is CASSYRETQYF. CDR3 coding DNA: TGTGCCAGCAGTTACAGAGAGACCCAGTACTTC.